The 7 T cell receptor beta chains listed next were all sequenced from one sample in a study of cytomegalovirus exposure and HLA in healthy donors. PCR amplification relied on 60 Vbeta primers (plus 13 Jbeta primers). Only in-frame clones appear in the TCRdb table, and some are missing; sequencing was by immunoSEQ multiplex PCR. Altogether about 160,000 clones are present, around 84% being singletons, with the ten largest covering approximately 2.3%. Sequencing was performed on PBMCs. The receptors here all came from a man aged 18 to 29 in good health and CMV-seropositive.

The chain carries TRBV6-6 and TRBJ1-1; D is undetermined. Germline CDR1 reads MNHNY; CDR2 reads SVGAGI (reference sequence). With 0 bases removed from V and 11 bases from J, the gap between germline ends came to 10 bases. There are 12 residues in the CDR3. In DNA, the CDR3 is TGTGCCAGCAGTTACTCGGGCCTTGACGCTTTCTTT. It yields the protein CASSYSGLDAFF.

The rearrangement uses TRBV10-1 and TRBJ1-2; no reliable D call. Per germline, CDR1 WNHNN and CDR2 SYGVQD (reference sequence). The V and J ends lost 7 bases and 0 bases respectively, with 12 bases between them. The CDR3 length is 14 residues. The CDR3 region has the DNA TGCGCCAGCATTCCGCTGACACCTAACTATGGCTACACCTTC. Translated, it gives CASIPLTPNYGYTF.

This rearrangement joins TRBV19 to TRBJ1-1, with 7 nucleotides matching TRBD1. The germline gives CDR1 LNHDA, CDR2 SQIVND (reference sequence). With V trimmed by 6 bases and J by 0 bases, 10 bases remained unmatched. The CDR3 extends over 16 amino acids. CDR3 protein: CASRLFTGTVNTEAFF. CDR3 in DNA: TGTGCCAGTAGACTGTTTACCGGGACAGTGAACACTGAAGCTTTCTTT.

The V gene is TRBV5-4, the J gene TRBJ2-7; TRBD1 matches at 10 bases. CDR3 size: 15 residues. Looked up from germline, CDR1 is SGHNT and CDR2 is YYREEE (reference sequence). Unmatched junction bases numbered 9, after V lost 2 bases and J lost 7 bases. The CDR3 bases are TGTGCCAGCAGCTTACCGGGGACAGGGGTTGGTGAGCAGTACTTC. Protein product: CASSLPGTGVGEQYF.

The sample holds a few counts of this clone. Compared with germline, one end of the junction differs, possibly owing to a read error. This chain joins TRBV29-1 and TRBJ1-1; 9 nucleotides line up with TRBD1. The CDR3 contains 11 residues. Germline V CDR1 and CDR2: SQVTM, ANQGSEA. The CDR3, as DNA: TGCAGCGCTGAACAGGGGGCGGAAGCTTTCTTT. Amino acid sequence: CSAEQGAEAFF.

V and J are TRBV13 and TRBJ2-7; D may be TRBD2 (7 bases). Per the germline V gene, CDR1 is PRHDT and CDR2 is FYEKMQ (reference sequence). V was pared by 0 bases and J by 3 bases, with 15 bases between. The CDR3 extends over 16 amino acids. DNA for the CDR3: TGTGCCAGCAGCTTAGGCCGGGCGGGGGCGGGCTACGAGCAGTACTTC. Its translation is CASSLGRAGAGYEQYF.

J is TRBJ2-7 and V is TRBV19, with TRBD1 matching 10 bases. V was pared by 5 bases and J by 2 bases, with 3 bases of the junction left unmatched. This CDR3 contains 14 residues. The germline gives CDR1 LNHDA, CDR2 SQIVND (reference sequence). The CDR3 protein is CASSLGTGAYEQYF. The CDR3 region has the DNA TGTGCCAGTAGTCTTGGGACAGGGGCCTACGAGCAGTACTTC.